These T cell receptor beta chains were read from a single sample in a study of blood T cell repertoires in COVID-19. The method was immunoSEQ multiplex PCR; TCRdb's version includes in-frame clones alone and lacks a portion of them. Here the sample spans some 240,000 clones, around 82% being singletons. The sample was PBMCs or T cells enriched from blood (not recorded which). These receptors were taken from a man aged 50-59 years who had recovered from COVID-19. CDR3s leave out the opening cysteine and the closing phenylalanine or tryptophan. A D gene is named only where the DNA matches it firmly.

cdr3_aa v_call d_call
ASSSFGGNQPQH TRBV5-4 NA
ASSLQGHGYGYT TRBV7-2 NA
ASSEGTGGEDTQY TRBV11-2 TRBD1
ASSPLGSRETQY TRBV7-9 NA
ASSIDGMKSPLH TRBV19 NA
ASSRIQGVGYQETQY TRBV6-6 TRBD1
ASSSSERGYTEAF TRBV5-4 NA
ASSQAGQNQPQH TRBV3-1/TRBV3-2 TRBD1
ASSKAGGKETQY TRBV21-1 NA
ASSRIHGNSGANVLT TRBV3-1/TRBV3-2 NA
ATSRDLRGGPSNQPQH TRBV15 TRBD1
AGGGFNQPQH TRBV19 NA
ASSSGQGMGQPQH TRBV28 TRBD1
ASSQRVVSYNEQF TRBV4-1 NA
ASKGAGDTQY TRBV19 TRBD1
ASSSIGLRVNEKLF TRBV19 NA
ASSLGGSANTGELF TRBV5-1 NA
ASSYSTKTPGDTQY TRBV6-5 NA
ASSFPAGGYQETQY TRBV7-2 TRBD2
ASSNGDNLGAEAF TRBV5-1 NA
ASSSTRVNTEAF TRBV11-3 NA
ASSVEAGASTDTQY TRBV9 NA
ASSLGLGAAYEQY TRBV7-3 NA
ASSFRDSGYEQY TRBV7-8 TRBD1
ASSLGPGGTDTQY TRBV7-2 NA
ASSSRPAGEQY TRBV11-2 NA
ASSPGGRESETQY TRBV4-3 TRBD2
ASSVAGTFSNQPQH TRBV18 NA
ASSPLPPTVTYEQY TRBV18 NA
AWKFPGQGSYEQY TRBV30 TRBD1
SVERDRGKGGGYT TRBV29-1 TRBD1
ASSEAAGTGSEAF TRBV10-1 TRBD1
ASSSAGGYSNQPQH TRBV5-6 TRBD1
ASSLEGPDSGNTIY TRBV5-1 NA
ASSPGLDSYEQY TRBV18 NA
ASWPKGADYGYT TRBV10-1 TRBD1
ASSLTSFNTEAF TRBV5-1 NA
ASSPTTSGFDGYT TRBV11-3 NA
ASSVGQGAPSNQPQH TRBV9 TRBD1
ASKEEVGNQPQH TRBV2 NA
ASSYSGRSTDTQY TRBV7-2 TRBD2
ASSLVGTGWGSTEAF TRBV7-2 TRBD1
ASSLLPGVNSPLH TRBV18 NA
ASGPSLHTIY TRBV30 NA
ASSLPDRGAAD TRBV11-2 TRBD1
ASSAMGLNEKLF TRBV27 NA
ASSDSWVSDRIDGYT TRBV6-4 NA
ASSLARTTFGETQY TRBV7-2 NA
ASSLAGGGAYNEQF TRBV5-4 TRBD2
ASSFSGTGAEKLF TRBV11-3 TRBD1
ASSLAAGGSYNEQF TRBV5-4 TRBD2
ASSELQGVSGYT TRBV2 TRBD1
ASSARGDGLGYGYT TRBV6-1 NA
ASSPTSTNEKLF TRBV18 NA
ASNSLGGWNYGYT TRBV28 NA
ASSLNRDNSPLH TRBV7-3 NA
ASSQPGGGADTQY TRBV3-1/TRBV3-2 NA
ASSPGGTFNEQF TRBV9 NA
ASRGNYNEQF TRBV28 NA